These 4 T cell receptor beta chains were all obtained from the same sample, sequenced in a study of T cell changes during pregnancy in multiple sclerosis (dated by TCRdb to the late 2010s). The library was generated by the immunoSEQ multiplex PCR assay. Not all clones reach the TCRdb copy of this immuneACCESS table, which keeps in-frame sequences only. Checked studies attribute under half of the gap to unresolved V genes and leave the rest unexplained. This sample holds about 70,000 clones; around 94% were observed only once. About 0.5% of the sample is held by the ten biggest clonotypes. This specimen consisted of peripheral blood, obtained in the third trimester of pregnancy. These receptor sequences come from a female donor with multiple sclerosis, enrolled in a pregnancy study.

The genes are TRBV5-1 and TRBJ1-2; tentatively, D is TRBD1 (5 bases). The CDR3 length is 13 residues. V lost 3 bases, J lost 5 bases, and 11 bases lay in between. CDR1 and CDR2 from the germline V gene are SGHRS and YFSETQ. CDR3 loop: CASSSDIIYGYTF. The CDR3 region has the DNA TGCGCCAGCAGCTCGGACATCATTTATGGCTACACCTTC.

The DNA of the CDR3 is TGTGCCAGCAGTCCCAGGGCGGGGGCGAGGGTCATTCAGTACTTC. Translated, it gives CASSPRAGARVIQYF. The chain carries TRBV6-5 and TRBJ2-4; D perhaps matches TRBD2 (7 bases). The V gene lost 5 bases and the J gene lost 9 bases, with 20 bases spanning the gap. Germline-derived CDR1 and CDR2 are MNHEY and SVGAGI. There are 15 residues in the CDR3.

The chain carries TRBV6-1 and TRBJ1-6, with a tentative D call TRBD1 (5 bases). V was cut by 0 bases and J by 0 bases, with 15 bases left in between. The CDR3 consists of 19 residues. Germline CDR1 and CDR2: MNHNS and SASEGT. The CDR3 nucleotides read TGTGCCAGCAGTGAAGCGCGGCGGGGGTTGAGCTCCTATAATTCACCCCTCCACTTT. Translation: CASSEARRGLSSYNSPLHF.

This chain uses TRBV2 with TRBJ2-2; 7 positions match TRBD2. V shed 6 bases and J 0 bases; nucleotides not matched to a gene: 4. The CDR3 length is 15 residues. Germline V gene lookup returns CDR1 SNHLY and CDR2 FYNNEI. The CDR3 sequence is CASSATSSNTGELFF. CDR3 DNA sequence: TGTGCCAGCAGCGCGACTAGCTCGAACACCGGGGAGCTGTTTTTT.